The entry that follows covers one T cell receptor beta chain sequence. The data originate from a study of T cell changes during pregnancy in multiple sclerosis. V lost 5 bases and J lost 3, with 10 bases in between. Per germline, CDR1 MDHEN and CDR2 SYDVKM. The CDR3 contains 14 residues. Generated by immunoSEQ multiplex PCR, the TCRdb table keeps only in-frame clones and is missing some. The table has tens of thousands of clones, approximately 90% seen once. The material sequenced was CD8+ T cells from peripheral blood mononuclear cells, taken after pregnancy. The chain employs TRBV28 and TRBJ2-2; D gene unclear. The receptor was isolated from a female donor with multiple sclerosis, enrolled in a pregnancy study. CDR3 region: CASSLPLDTGELFF. CDR3 nucleotides: TGTGCCAGCAGTCTACCGTTGGACACCGGGGAGCTGTTTTTT. The whole variable domain, filled in from reference TRBV28 and TRBJ2-2, reads DVKVTQSSRYLVKRTGEKVFLECVQDMDHENMFWYRQDPGLGLRLIYFSYDVKMKEKGDIPEGYSVSREKKERFSLILESASTNQTSMYLCASSLPLDTGELFFGEGSRLTVL.